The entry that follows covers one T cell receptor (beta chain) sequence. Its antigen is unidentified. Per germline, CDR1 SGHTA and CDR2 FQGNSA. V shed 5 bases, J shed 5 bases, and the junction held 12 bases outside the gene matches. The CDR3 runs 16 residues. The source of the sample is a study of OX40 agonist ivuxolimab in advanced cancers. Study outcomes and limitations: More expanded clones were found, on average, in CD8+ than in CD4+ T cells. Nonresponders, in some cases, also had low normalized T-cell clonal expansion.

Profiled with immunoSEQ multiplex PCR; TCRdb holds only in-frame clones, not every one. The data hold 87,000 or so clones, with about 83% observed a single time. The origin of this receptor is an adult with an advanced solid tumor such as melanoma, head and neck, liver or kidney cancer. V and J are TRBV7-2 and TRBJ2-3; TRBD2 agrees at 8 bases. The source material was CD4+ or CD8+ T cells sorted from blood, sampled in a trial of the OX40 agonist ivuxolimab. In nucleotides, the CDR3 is TGTGCCAGCAGCCCCAACGGGAGGGGGAGGGAAGATACGCAGTATTTT. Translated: CASSPNGRGREDTQYF.